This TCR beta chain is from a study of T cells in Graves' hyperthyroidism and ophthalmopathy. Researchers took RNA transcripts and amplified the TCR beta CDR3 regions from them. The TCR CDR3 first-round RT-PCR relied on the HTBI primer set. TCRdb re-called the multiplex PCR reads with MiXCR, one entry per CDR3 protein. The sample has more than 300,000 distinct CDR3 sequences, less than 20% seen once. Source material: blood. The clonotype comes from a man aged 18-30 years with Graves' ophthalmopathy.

The CDR3 sequence: CASSIRHTGELFF. The DNA of the CDR3 is TGTGCCAGCAGTATCCGGCACACCGGGGAGCTGTTTTTT. The V call is TRBV2, the J call TRBJ2-2; D call uncertain. Germline CDR1 reads SNHLY; CDR2 reads FYNNEI. This CDR3 has 13 residues. Trimming shortened V by 5 bases and J by 3 bases, and 7 bases separated the two germline ends.